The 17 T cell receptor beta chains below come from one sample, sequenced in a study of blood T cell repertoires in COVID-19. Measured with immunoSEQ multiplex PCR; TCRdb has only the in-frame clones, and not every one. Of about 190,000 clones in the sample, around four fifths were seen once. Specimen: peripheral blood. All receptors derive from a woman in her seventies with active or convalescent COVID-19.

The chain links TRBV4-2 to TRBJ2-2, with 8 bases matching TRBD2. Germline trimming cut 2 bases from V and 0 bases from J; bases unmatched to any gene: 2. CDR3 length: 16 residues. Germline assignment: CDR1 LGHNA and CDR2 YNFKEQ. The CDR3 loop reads CASSQIAGTNTGELFF. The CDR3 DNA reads TGTGCCAGCAGCCAAATAGCGGGGACGAACACCGGGGAGCTGTTTTTT.

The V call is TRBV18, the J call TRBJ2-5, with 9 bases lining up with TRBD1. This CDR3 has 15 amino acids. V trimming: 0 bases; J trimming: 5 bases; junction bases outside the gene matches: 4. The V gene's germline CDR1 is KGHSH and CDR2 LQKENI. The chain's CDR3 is CASSPPGQGGETQYF. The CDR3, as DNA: TGTGCCAGCTCACCACCGGGACAGGGAGGCGAGACCCAGTACTTC.

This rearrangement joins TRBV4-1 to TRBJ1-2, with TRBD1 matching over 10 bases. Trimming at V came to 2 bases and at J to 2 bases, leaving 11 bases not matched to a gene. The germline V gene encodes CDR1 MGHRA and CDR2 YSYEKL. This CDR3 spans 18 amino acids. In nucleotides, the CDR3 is TGCGCCAGCAGCCAACCACTTATCCCGGGACAGGGGAACTATGGCTACACCTTC. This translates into CASSQPLIPGQGNYGYTF.

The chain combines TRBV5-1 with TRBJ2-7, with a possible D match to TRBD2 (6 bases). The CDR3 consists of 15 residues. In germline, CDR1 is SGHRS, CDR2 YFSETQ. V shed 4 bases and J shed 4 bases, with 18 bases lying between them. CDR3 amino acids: CASSDVGGLQYEQYF. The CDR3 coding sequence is TGCGCCAGCAGCGACGTCGGGGGACTCCAATACGAGCAGTACTTC.

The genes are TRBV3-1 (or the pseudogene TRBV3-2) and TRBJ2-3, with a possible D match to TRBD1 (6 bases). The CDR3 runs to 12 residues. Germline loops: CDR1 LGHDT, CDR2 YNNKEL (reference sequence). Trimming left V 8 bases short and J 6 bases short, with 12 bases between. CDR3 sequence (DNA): TGTGCCAGCGCGAACAGGGAGGATACGCAGTATTTT. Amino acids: CASANREDTQYF.

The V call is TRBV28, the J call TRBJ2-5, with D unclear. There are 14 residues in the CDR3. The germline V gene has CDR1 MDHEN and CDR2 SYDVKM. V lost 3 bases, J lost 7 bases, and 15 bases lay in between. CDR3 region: CASSFGGLLGTQYF. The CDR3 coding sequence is TGTGCCAGCAGTTTCGGTGGGCTACTTGGGACCCAGTACTTC.

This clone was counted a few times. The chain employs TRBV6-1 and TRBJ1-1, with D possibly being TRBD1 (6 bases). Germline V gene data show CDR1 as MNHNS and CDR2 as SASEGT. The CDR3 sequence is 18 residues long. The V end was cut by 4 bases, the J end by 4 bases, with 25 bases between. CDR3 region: CASSVGGAWAGSATEAFF. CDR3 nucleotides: TGTGCCAGCAGTGTAGGGGGGGCTTGGGCCGGTTCGGCCACTGAAGCTTTCTTT.

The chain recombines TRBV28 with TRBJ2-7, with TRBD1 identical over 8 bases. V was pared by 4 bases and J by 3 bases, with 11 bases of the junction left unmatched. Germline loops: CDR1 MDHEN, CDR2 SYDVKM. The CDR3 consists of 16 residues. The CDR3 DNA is TGTGCCAGCAGTTCATCCAGGGGGCTAACCTACTACGAGCAGTACTTC. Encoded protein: CASSSSRGLTYYEQYF.

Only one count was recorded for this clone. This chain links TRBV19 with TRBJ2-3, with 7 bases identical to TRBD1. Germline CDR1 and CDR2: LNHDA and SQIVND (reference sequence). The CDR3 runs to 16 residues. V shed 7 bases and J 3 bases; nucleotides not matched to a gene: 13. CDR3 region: CASKATGTAITDTQYF. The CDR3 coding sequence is TGTGCCAGTAAAGCAACCGGGACAGCCATTACAGATACGCAGTATTTT.

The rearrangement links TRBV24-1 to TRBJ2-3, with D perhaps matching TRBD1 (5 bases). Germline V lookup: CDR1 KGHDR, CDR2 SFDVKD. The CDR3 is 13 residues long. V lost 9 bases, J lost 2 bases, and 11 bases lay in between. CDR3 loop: CATCRDSTDTQYF. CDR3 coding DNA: TGTGCCACCTGCAGGGATTCCACAGATACGCAGTATTTT.

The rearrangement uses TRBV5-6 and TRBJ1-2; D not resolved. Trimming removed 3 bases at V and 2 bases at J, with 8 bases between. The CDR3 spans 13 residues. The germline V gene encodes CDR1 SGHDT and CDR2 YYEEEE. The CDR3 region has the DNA TGTGCCAGCAGCTCCTCTACGAACTATGGCTACACCTTC. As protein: CASSSSTNYGYTF.

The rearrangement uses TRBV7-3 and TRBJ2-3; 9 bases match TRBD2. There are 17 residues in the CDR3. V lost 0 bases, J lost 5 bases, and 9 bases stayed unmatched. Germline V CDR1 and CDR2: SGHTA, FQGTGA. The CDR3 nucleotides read TGTGCCAGCAGCTTAACACCCCTAGCGGGGCCGGGAGATACGCAGTATTTT. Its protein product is CASSLTPLAGPGDTQYF.

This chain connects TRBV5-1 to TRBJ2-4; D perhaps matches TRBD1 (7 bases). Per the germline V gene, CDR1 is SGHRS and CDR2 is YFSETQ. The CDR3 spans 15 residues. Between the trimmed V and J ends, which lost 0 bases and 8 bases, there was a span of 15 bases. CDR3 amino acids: CASSLGQGGLDIQYF. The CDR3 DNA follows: TGCGCCAGCAGCTTGGGACAGGGAGGTTTGGACATTCAGTACTTC.

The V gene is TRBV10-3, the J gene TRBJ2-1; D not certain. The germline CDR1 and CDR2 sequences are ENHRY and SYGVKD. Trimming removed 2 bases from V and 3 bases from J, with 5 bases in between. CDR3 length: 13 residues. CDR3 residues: CAISEGLYNEQFF. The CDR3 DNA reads TGTGCCATCAGTGAGGGCCTCTACAATGAGCAGTTCTTC.

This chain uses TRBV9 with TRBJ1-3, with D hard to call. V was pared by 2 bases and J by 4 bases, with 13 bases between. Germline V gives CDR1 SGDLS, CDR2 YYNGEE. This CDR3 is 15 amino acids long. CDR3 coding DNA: TGTGCCAGCAGCGTTGGTGAAACTCGGGGAAACACCATATATTTT. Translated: CASSVGETRGNTIYF.

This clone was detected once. CDR3 DNA sequence: TGTGCCAGCAGTGAACTGGGCGGGAGACTGAGAACCGGGGAGCTGTTTTTT. Its translation: CASSELGGRLRTGELFF. The V and J genes are TRBV6-1 and TRBJ2-2, with 7 bases that match TRBD2. This CDR3 is 17 amino acids long. Germline CDR1 and CDR2: MNHNS and SASEGT. V lost 2 bases, J lost 5 bases, and 11 bases stayed unmatched.

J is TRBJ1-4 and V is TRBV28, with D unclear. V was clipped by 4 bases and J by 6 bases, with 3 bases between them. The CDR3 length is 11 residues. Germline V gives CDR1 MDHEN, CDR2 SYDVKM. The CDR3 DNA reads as TGTGCCAGCAGTTCTTATGAAAAACTGTTTTTT. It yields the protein CASSSYEKLFF.